A selection of T cell receptor beta chains follows, all from one sample in a study of T cell repertoires in cytomegalovirus infection. Their antigens remain unidentified. Using its own MiXCR run on the reads, TCRdb lists one record per CDR3 protein. The table shows 86,000 or so distinct CDR3 sequences, with roughly 25% occurring only once. Sequenced here: CD8+ T cells from cultured PBMCs, sampled from culture after CMV antigen stimulation. Receptors originate from a human donor in good health (CMV status not recorded). Some clones in this sample may be carry-over from other donors' samples. Both conserved end residues are part of each CDR3. The D gene is left open where the match is weak. Only part of the rows carry a size: once, few, many, or a class if the clone is expanded.

abundance: NA
len: 15
j_gene: TRBJ2-7
d_gene: TRBD2
v_gene: TRBV4-2
CDR3nt: TGTGCCAGCAGCCAAGAGAGCGGGACCTTATACGAGCAGTACTTC
CDR3aa: CASSQESGTLYEQYF

abundance: NA
len: 17
j_gene: TRBJ2-4
d_gene: TRBD2
v_gene: TRBV6-1
CDR3nt: TGTGCCAGCAGGGGTCGACGGGAGGAGCTAGCCAAAAACATTCAGTACTTC
CDR3aa: CASRGRREELAKNIQYF

abundance: few
len: 13
j_gene: TRBJ2-1
d_gene: NA
v_gene: TRBV4-3
CDR3nt: TGCGCCAGCAGCCAAGGTATTGAGTTTGAGCAGTTCTTC
CDR3aa: CASSQGIEFEQFF

abundance: many
len: 14
j_gene: TRBJ1-5
d_gene: NA
v_gene: TRBV7-8
CDR3nt: TGTGCCAGCAGCCTGACAGTTAGCAATCAGCCCCAGCATTTT
CDR3aa: CASSLTVSNQPQHF

abundance: NA
len: 14
j_gene: TRBJ2-5
d_gene: TRBD1
v_gene: TRBV29-1
CDR3nt: TGCAGCGTTGATCCTCAGGGGGCGGTGGAGACCCAGTACTTC
CDR3aa: CSVDPQGAVETQYF

abundance: many
len: 14
j_gene: TRBJ2-7
d_gene: NA
v_gene: TRBV7-2
CDR3nt: TGTGCCAGCAGCTTACCCGGGTCTTCCTACGAGCAGTACTTC
CDR3aa: CASSLPGSSYEQYF

abundance: many
len: 13
j_gene: TRBJ2-1
d_gene: NA
v_gene: TRBV11-2
CDR3nt: TGTGCCAGCAGCTCCGAACTAGCTGATGAGCAGTTCTTC
CDR3aa: CASSSELADEQFF

abundance: few
len: 14
j_gene: TRBJ2-7
d_gene: NA
v_gene: TRBV20-1
CDR3nt: TGCAGTGCTAGATCCCGGGAAGGAGCCTACGAGCAGTACTTC
CDR3aa: CSARSREGAYEQYF

abundance: NA
len: 13
j_gene: TRBJ2-5
d_gene: NA
v_gene: TRBV11-3
CDR3nt: TGTGCCAGCAGCCCGACAGTCCAAGAGACCCAGTACTTC
CDR3aa: CASSPTVQETQYF

abundance: few
len: 15
j_gene: TRBJ2-1
d_gene: NA
v_gene: TRBV27
CDR3nt: TGTGCCAGCAGTCTCACAGCTACAATATACAATGAGCAGTTCTTC
CDR3aa: CASSLTATIYNEQFF

abundance: few
len: 13
j_gene: TRBJ2-7
d_gene: NA
v_gene: TRBV27
CDR3nt: TGTGCCAGCAGTCCCTCGGGCTCCTACGAGCAGTACTTC
CDR3aa: CASSPSGSYEQYF

abundance: NA
len: 16
j_gene: TRBJ2-2
d_gene: TRBD2
v_gene: TRBV20-1
CDR3nt: TGCAGTGCTAGTACCAGCGGGAGGACGAACACCGGGGAGCTGTTTTTT
CDR3aa: CSASTSGRTNTGELFF

abundance: NA
len: 16
j_gene: TRBJ1-5
d_gene: NA
v_gene: TRBV27
CDR3nt: TGTGCCAGCAGTTTAGTGGCCGGCCCCACCAATCAGCCCCAGCATTTT
CDR3aa: CASSLVAGPTNQPQHF

abundance: many
len: 15
j_gene: TRBJ2-3
d_gene: NA
v_gene: TRBV7-9
CDR3nt: TGTGCCAGCGAGGGCAGGACTTTTAGCACAGATACGCAGTATTTT
CDR3aa: CASEGRTFSTDTQYF

abundance: many
len: 15
j_gene: TRBJ2-7
d_gene: TRBD1
v_gene: TRBV6-1
CDR3nt: TGTGCCAGCAGTGAAGGGACAGGGTACTCCTACGAGCAGTACTTC
CDR3aa: CASSEGTGYSYEQYF

abundance: NA
len: 16
j_gene: TRBJ1-6
d_gene: NA
v_gene: TRBV30
CDR3nt: TGTGCCTGGAGTAGCGCCAGCCTAGTCTATAATTCACCCCTCCACTTT
CDR3aa: CAWSSASLVYNSPLHF

abundance: once
len: 16
j_gene: TRBJ2-7
d_gene: NA
v_gene: TRBV15
CDR3nt: TGTGCCACCAGCAGGCCTACACCGAAGGGTTCCTACGAGCAGTACTTC
CDR3aa: CATSRPTPKGSYEQYF

abundance: few
len: 13
j_gene: TRBJ2-7
d_gene: NA
v_gene: TRBV28
CDR3nt: TGTGCCAGCAGTTTTTCGGGGTCCTACGAGCAGTACTTC
CDR3aa: CASSFSGSYEQYF

abundance: NA
len: 13
j_gene: TRBJ2-7
d_gene: NA
v_gene: TRBV6-2/TRBV6-3
CDR3nt: TGTGCCAGCACTTACTCAGCAGGGACCGAGCAGTACTTC
CDR3aa: CASTYSAGTEQYF

abundance: many
len: 15
j_gene: TRBJ2-7
d_gene: NA
v_gene: TRBV7-8
CDR3nt: TGTGCCAGCAGCCTCACTCTAGGGGCCGGTTACGAGCAGTACTTC
CDR3aa: CASSLTLGAGYEQYF

abundance: many
len: 15
j_gene: TRBJ2-7
d_gene: TRBD2
v_gene: TRBV27
CDR3nt: TGTGCCAGCAGTTTATGGACTAGCGTGGCCTACGAGCAGTACTTC
CDR3aa: CASSLWTSVAYEQYF

abundance: NA
len: 15
j_gene: TRBJ1-5
d_gene: TRBD1
v_gene: TRBV19
CDR3nt: TGTGCCAGTAGAACCCGGGACAGCCCCAATCAGCCCCAGCATTTT
CDR3aa: CASRTRDSPNQPQHF

abundance: NA
len: 15
j_gene: TRBJ1-6
d_gene: TRBD1
v_gene: TRBV6-5
CDR3nt: TGTGCCAGCAGTTACATGACAGGGTCCAATTCACCCCTCCACTTT
CDR3aa: CASSYMTGSNSPLHF

abundance: NA
len: 14
j_gene: TRBJ2-7
d_gene: NA
v_gene: TRBV6-1
CDR3nt: TGTGCCAGCAGTCCCCAGAAGGGGAGATGGGAGCAGTACTTC
CDR3aa: CASSPQKGRWEQYF

abundance: many
len: 15
j_gene: TRBJ1-6
d_gene: TRBD1
v_gene: TRBV14
CDR3nt: TGTGCCAGCAGCCAAGATCCGACAGGGGTTGCACCCCTCCACTTT
CDR3aa: CASSQDPTGVAPLHF

abundance: few
len: 16
j_gene: TRBJ1-5
d_gene: NA
v_gene: TRBV6-2/TRBV6-3
CDR3nt: TGTGCCAGCAGTTACCAGGCGGCAGAAACAGAAGTGCCCCAGCATTTT
CDR3aa: CASSYQAAETEVPQHF

abundance: NA
len: 16
j_gene: TRBJ1-1
d_gene: TRBD1
v_gene: TRBV14
CDR3nt: TGTGCCAGCAGTCAGACAGGGGGCCGGGGGAACACTGAAGCTTTCTTT
CDR3aa: CASSQTGGRGNTEAFF

abundance: many
len: 12
j_gene: TRBJ1-1
d_gene: NA
v_gene: TRBV6-2/TRBV6-3
CDR3nt: TGTGCCAGCAGTCGAGATGGGACTGAAGCTTTCTTT
CDR3aa: CASSRDGTEAFF

abundance: few
len: 14
j_gene: TRBJ1-1
d_gene: NA
v_gene: TRBV6-2/TRBV6-3
CDR3nt: TGTGCCAGCAGCCTCTCTTCGGCCTCCACTGAAGCTTTCTTT
CDR3aa: CASSLSSASTEAFF

abundance: NA
len: 18
j_gene: TRBJ2-2
d_gene: TRBD2
v_gene: TRBV7-9
CDR3nt: TGTGCCAGCAGCTTACACGGACTAGCGAACCTCGACACCGGGGAGCTGTTTTTT
CDR3aa: CASSLHGLANLDTGELFF

abundance: NA
len: 14
j_gene: TRBJ2-2
d_gene: TRBD2
v_gene: TRBV11-3
CDR3nt: TGTGCCAGCAGATGGACTAGCGGGACCGGGGAGCTGTTTTTT
CDR3aa: CASRWTSGTGELFF

abundance: few
len: 13
j_gene: TRBJ2-1
d_gene: TRBD1
v_gene: TRBV7-9
CDR3nt: TGTGCCAGCAGCTTTACAGGGGGCGATGAGCAGTTCTTC
CDR3aa: CASSFTGGDEQFF

abundance: NA
len: 15
j_gene: TRBJ1-6
d_gene: NA
v_gene: TRBV2
CDR3nt: TGTGCCAGCAGTGGACCGGTCTCCTATAATTCACCCCTCCACTTT
CDR3aa: CASSGPVSYNSPLHF

abundance: NA
len: 12
j_gene: TRBJ2-7
d_gene: NA
v_gene: TRBV6-2/TRBV6-3
CDR3nt: TGTGCCAGCAGTTACAAACGTGGCGAGCAGTACTTC
CDR3aa: CASSYKRGEQYF

abundance: NA
len: 14
j_gene: TRBJ2-7
d_gene: NA
v_gene: TRBV28
CDR3nt: TGTGCCTCCCACCCAGGATTGGGGTCCTACGAGCAGTACTTC
CDR3aa: CASHPGLGSYEQYF

abundance: many
len: 16
j_gene: TRBJ2-7
d_gene: TRBD2
v_gene: TRBV7-9
CDR3nt: TGTGCCAGCAGCAACAGGACAAGCGGGAGCTCCTACGAGCAGTACTTC
CDR3aa: CASSNRTSGSSYEQYF

abundance: NA
len: 14
j_gene: TRBJ1-6
d_gene: NA
v_gene: TRBV5-6
CDR3nt: TGTGCCAGCGGCGATGGCAGTCCTAATTCCCCCCTCCACTTT
CDR3aa: CASGDGSPNSPLHF

abundance: few
len: 17
j_gene: TRBJ1-6
d_gene: NA
v_gene: TRBV11-3
CDR3nt: TGTGCCAGCAGCTTATGGCCACCGAGCTCCTATAATTCACCCCTCCACTTT
CDR3aa: CASSLWPPSSYNSPLHF

abundance: many
len: 15
j_gene: TRBJ2-1
d_gene: TRBD2
v_gene: TRBV7-2
CDR3nt: TGTGCCAGCAGCTTTTCAAGCGGGAGTAGGAATGAGCAGTTCTTC
CDR3aa: CASSFSSGSRNEQFF

abundance: NA
len: 18
j_gene: TRBJ2-7
d_gene: NA
v_gene: TRBV27
CDR3nt: TGTACCAGCAGTTTATCGTCGACAGAAACCGGGACTTTGTACGAGCAGTACTTC
CDR3aa: CTSSLSSTETGTLYEQYF

abundance: NA
len: 13
j_gene: TRBJ2-3
d_gene: NA
v_gene: TRBV7-9
CDR3nt: TGTGCCAGCAGCGACCGTGGACAGGATACGCAGTATTTT
CDR3aa: CASSDRGQDTQYF

abundance: NA
len: 14
j_gene: TRBJ2-7
d_gene: NA
v_gene: TRBV3-1
CDR3nt: TGTGCCAGCAGCCCTGGACACCTTGCCTACGAGCAGTACTTC
CDR3aa: CASSPGHLAYEQYF